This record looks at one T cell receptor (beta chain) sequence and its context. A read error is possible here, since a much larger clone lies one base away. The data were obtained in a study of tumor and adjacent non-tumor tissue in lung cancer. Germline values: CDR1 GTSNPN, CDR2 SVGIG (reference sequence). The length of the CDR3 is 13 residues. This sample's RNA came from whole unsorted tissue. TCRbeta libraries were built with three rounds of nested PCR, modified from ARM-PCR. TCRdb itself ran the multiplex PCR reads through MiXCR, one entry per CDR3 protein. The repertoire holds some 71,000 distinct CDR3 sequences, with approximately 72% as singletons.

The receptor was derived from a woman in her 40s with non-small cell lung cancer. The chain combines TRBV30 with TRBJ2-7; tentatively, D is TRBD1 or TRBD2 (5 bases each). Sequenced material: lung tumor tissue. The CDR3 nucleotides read TGTACCTGGAGCGGAACATCAGGGTACGAGCAGTACTTC. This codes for CTWSGTSGYEQYF. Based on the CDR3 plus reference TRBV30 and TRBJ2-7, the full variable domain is SQTIHQWPATLVQPVGSPLSLECTVEGTSNPNLYWYRQAAGRGLQLLFYSVGIGQISSEVPQNLSASRPQDRQFILSSKKLLLSDSGFYLCTWSGTSGYEQYFGPGTRLTVT.